The next 4 T cell receptor beta chains were all read from a single sample in a study of identifying expanded T cells in peripheral blood. This table comes from immunoSEQ multiplex PCR, and its TCRdb copy is limited to in-frame clones, with some not included. Of 70,000 to 100,000 clones listed, around 90% were seen once; the top ten hold roughly 19%. Sequenced sample: blood. The origin of the receptors is a person aged 18 to 75 in good health.

The V and J genes are TRBV11-3 and TRBJ1-2; a weak D match, TRBD1 (6 bases). V was pared by 0 bases and J by 6 bases, with 26 bases between. Germline V gene sequence: CDR1 SGHNT, CDR2 YENEEA. This CDR3 is built from 19 residues. DNA of the CDR3: TGTGCCAGCAGCTTAGAGTTTTTCTGGAGCAGGGGCGCTTACGATGGCTACACCTTC. Translation gives CASSLEFFWSRGAYDGYTF.

About this clone: Because the CDR3's place on the DNA is in doubt, the DNA is left out and the CDR3 is given as listed by TCRdb. CDR3 sequence: CASSPVAGGTSYPYF. The chain recombines TRBV7-9 with TRBJ2-3; the table's D call, TRBD1, has no DNA check behind it. 15 amino acids form the CDR3, both terminal residues included. CDR1 is SEHNR and CDR2 is FQNEAQ in the germline V gene (reference sequence).

The gene calls are TRBV7-2 and TRBJ2-7; D is possibly TRBD1 or TRBD2 (5 bases each). CDR3 length equals 13 residues. Trimming removed 5 bases from V and 2 bases from J, with 10 bases in between. Germline loops: CDR1 SGHTA, CDR2 FQGNSA. The CDR3 loop reads CASSRDGAYEQYF. The CDR3 DNA sequence: TGTGCCAGCAGCCGGGACGGAGCCTACGAGCAGTACTTC.

This chain links TRBV27 with TRBJ1-2; 7 positions agree with TRBD1. Trimming took 3 bases from V and 1 from J; bases not matched to a gene: 11. From germline, CDR1 is MNHEY and CDR2 SMNVEV (reference sequence). This CDR3 has 17 residues. Here the CDR3 DNA reads TGTGCCAGCAGTTTCTCAGGGGAGGGGGCTTATAACTATGGCTACACCTTC. It encodes CASSFSGEGAYNYGYTF.